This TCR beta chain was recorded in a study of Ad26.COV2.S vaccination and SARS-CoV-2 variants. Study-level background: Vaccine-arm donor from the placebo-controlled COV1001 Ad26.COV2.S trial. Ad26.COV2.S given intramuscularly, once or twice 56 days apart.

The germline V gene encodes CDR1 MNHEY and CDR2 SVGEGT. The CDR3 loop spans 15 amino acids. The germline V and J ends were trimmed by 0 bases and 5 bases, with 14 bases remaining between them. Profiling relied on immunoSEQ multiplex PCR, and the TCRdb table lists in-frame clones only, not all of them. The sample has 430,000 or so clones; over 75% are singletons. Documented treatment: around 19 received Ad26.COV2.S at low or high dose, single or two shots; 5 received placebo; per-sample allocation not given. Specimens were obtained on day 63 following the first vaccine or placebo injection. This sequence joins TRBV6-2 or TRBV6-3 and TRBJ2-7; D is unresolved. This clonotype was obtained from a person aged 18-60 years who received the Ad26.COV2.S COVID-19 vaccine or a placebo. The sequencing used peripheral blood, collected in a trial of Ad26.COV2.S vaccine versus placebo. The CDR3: CASSYSLTAGHEQYF. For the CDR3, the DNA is TGTGCCAGCAGTTACTCCCTCACGGCCGGCCACGAGCAGTACTTC.